The next 27 T cell receptor beta chains were all read from a single sample in a study of CD8+ T cells in alopecia areata. Isolated RNA was reverse transcribed into cDNA used as the sequencing template. Profiling relied on immunoSEQ multiplex PCR, and the TCRdb table lists in-frame clones only, not all of them. The sample presents 200,000 to 300,000 clones, none singletons. Markers used for sorting pooled cutaneous lymph node cells were CD4, CD8alpha, NKG2D, NKG2ACE and others. Sample: CD4+ T cells sorted from a lymph node. These receptors all stem from a C3H/HeJ mouse with alopecia areata. This line is of MHC haplotype H2-k.

This clone has more than one count but fewer than ten. Germline and genes: mouse. Read coverage stops 4 residues before the CDR3 terminus; the germline J gene supplies the remainder. The sample has other DNA sequences that encode this CDR3 too. This rearrangement joins TRBV13-2 to TRBJ2-5; 7 bases fit TRBD1. The germline CDR1 and CDR2 sequences are NNHNN and SYGAGS (reference sequence). This CDR3 region has 14 residues. With 3 bases clipped from V and 3 bases from J, the junction kept 4 bases outside the gene matches. The CDR3 is CASGGRDSQDTQYF. CDR3 DNA, as far as it was read: TGTGCCAGCGGTGGCCGGGACAGTCAAGAC.

Turning to this clone: Each gene name is a mouse one. The read halts 4 residues ahead of the CDR3 end, with the missing end drawn from the germline J gene. The chain uses TRBV19 and TRBJ2-2; possible D gene TRBD1, 6 bases. Germline CDR1 is FNHDT and CDR2 is SITEND (reference sequence). The CDR3 has 15 amino acids. V was shortened by 3 bases and J by 0 bases, with 9 bases between the two germline ends. CDR3 DNA (partial): TGTGCCAGCAGTAAGGGACAATCAAACACCGGG. It encodes CASSKGQSNTG. The CDR3 as a whole reads CASSKGQSNTGQLYF.

Points on this clone: The germline and genes are mouse ones. This chain's CDR3 is CASSQAGTGGTGQLYF. The covered CDR3 bases are TGTGCCAGCAGCCAAGCCGGGACTGGGGGAACCGGG. This chain joins TRBV5 and TRBJ2-2; TRBD2 aligns across 11 bases. The read stops 4 residues short of the end of the CDR3; the missing end is completed from the germline J gene. The CDR3 is 16 residues long. V lost 1 base to trimming and J lost 5 bases; unmatched junction nucleotides: 3. Germline V gene sequence: CDR1 LGHNA, CDR2 YNLKQL (reference sequence).

This clone has just a few counts. Gene names are mouse gene names. The observed sequence ends 4 residues before the CDR3 terminus, with the missing tail filled in from the germline J gene. Distinct nucleotide sequences in the sample also encode this CDR3. The chain carries TRBV1 and TRBJ1-2; 7 bases align to TRBD1. Losses at the gene ends were 4 bases for V and 3 bases for J; bases not matched to a gene: 2. There are 13 residues in the CDR3. The V gene's germline CDR1 is NSQYPW and CDR2 LRSPGD (reference sequence). CDR3 residues: CTCSDRGDSDYTF. The CDR3 bases that were read are TGCACCTGCAGTGACAGGGGAGACTCC.

This clone appeared a few times. Gene names are the mouse ones. The sequenced part of the CDR3 DNA is TGTGCCAGCAGTCCGGGACTGGGGGGGCGCGCAGAA. Protein: CASSPGLGGRAE. The entire CDR3 protein is CASSPGLGGRAETLYF. The chain links TRBV13-3 to TRBJ2-3; 14 bases agree with TRBD2. The read falls 4 residues short of the CDR3 end, and the missing part is taken from the germline J gene. V dropped 4 bases and J dropped 3; count of bases not matched to a gene: 4. CDR1 is NNHDY, CDR2 SYVADS, per germline. The CDR3 sequence is 16 residues long.

A note on this clone: The genes are named according to mouse. The CDR3 end lies 4 residues beyond the end of the read and is filled in from the germline J gene. This sample includes further DNA sequences coding for the same CDR3. The gene calls are TRBV1 and TRBJ1-1; tentatively, D is TRBD1 (5 bases). V lost 2 bases and J 1 base, leaving 8 bases between the germline ends. Germline V gene sequence: CDR1 NSQYPW, CDR2 LRSPGD (reference sequence). This CDR3 has 14 residues. The CDR3 bases that were read are TGCACCTGCAGTGCACGGGGGGGGAACACA. Translating it yields CTCSARGGNT. The entire CDR3 protein is CTCSARGGNTEVFF.

This clone was seen a handful of times. Any gene name here is a mouse gene name. Incomplete CDR3 DNA: TGTGCCAGCGGACTGGGGGGGTAT. Translated, it gives CASGLGGY. The whole CDR3 sequence is CASGLGGYEQYF. This chain uses TRBV13-2 with TRBJ2-7, with 10 bases fitting TRBD2. Read data end 4 residues before the CDR3 end; the end is taken from the germline J gene. The CDR3 length is 12 residues. Germline CDR1 is NNHNN and CDR2 is SYGAGS (reference sequence).

This clone has a handful of counts. Germline and genes here are mouse. Read coverage stops 4 residues before the CDR3 terminus; the germline J gene supplies the remainder. V and J are TRBV5 and TRBJ2-5; TRBD1 matches at 7 bases. The CDR3 runs to 16 residues. Looked up from germline, CDR1 is LGHNA and CDR2 is YNLKQL (reference sequence). Germline trimming cut 2 bases from V and 2 bases from J; bases unmatched to any gene: 7. The CDR3 loop reads CASSQNNRGPQDTQYF. The DNA read from the CDR3 is TGTGCCAGCAGCCAAAACAACAGGGGACCCCAAGAC.

Note on this clone: Gene names are the mouse ones. The CDR3 is cut off 4 residues early in the read; its end comes from the germline J gene. This rearrangement joins TRBV19 to TRBJ2-2, with 9 bases lining up with TRBD2. The CDR3 length is 14 residues. The V and J ends lost 5 bases and 4 bases, in that order; junction bases with no gene match: 3. In germline, CDR1 is FNHDT, CDR2 SITEND (reference sequence). CDR3 DNA (partial): TGTGCCAGCAGACTGGGGGGCCCCACCGGG. This codes for CASRLGGPTG. From start to end, the CDR3 is CASRLGGPTGQLYF.

This clone turned up a few times. Gene and germline names: mouse. Read coverage stops 4 residues before the CDR3 terminus; the germline J gene supplies the remainder. The same CDR3 also results from other DNA sequences found in this sample. The rearrangement uses TRBV5 and TRBJ2-5, with 9 bases that match TRBD2. Trimming took 4 bases from V and 0 from J; bases not matched to a gene: 5. The CDR3 is made up of 16 amino acids. Germline-derived CDR1 and CDR2 are LGHNA and YNLKQL (reference sequence). The CDR3 DNA, read in part, is TGTGCCAGCAGCCCCCGACTGGGGGTTAACCAAGAC. It specifies CASSPRLGVNQD. The entire CDR3 protein is CASSPRLGVNQDTQYF.

Only a few counts were recorded for this clone. Gene names follow the mouse nomenclature. The read terminates 4 residues ahead of where the CDR3 ends, so the germline J gene completes it. This chain uses TRBV1 with TRBJ1-2, with 9 positions matching TRBD1. The CDR3 contains 17 residues. Germline assignment: CDR1 NSQYPW and CDR2 LRSPGD (reference sequence). Here the CDR3 reads CTCSAEGSGTGNPDYTF. The DNA read from the CDR3 is TGCACCTGCAGTGCAGAAGGGTCCGGGACAGGGAACCCC.

This clone was detected only a few times. Germline and genes: mouse. Sequencing ends 4 residues short of the CDR3 end; the germline J gene provides the rest. V and J are TRBV19 and TRBJ2-3, with D unresolved. Germline V lookup: CDR1 FNHDT, CDR2 SITEND (reference sequence). The CDR3 extends over 14 amino acids. V shed 2 bases and J shed 0 bases, with 7 bases lying between them. CDR3 loop: CASSMTHSAETLYF. The CDR3 DNA, read in part, is TGTGCCAGCAGTATGACACATAGTGCAGAA.

This clone was picked up a small number of times. These gene names are mouse names. The CDR3 end lies 4 residues beyond the end of the read and is filled in from the germline J gene. This chain links TRBV29 with TRBJ2-3; D is perhaps TRBD2 (5 bases). The CDR3 is made up of 11 amino acids. Germline CDR1 and CDR2: MSHET and SYDVDS. The germline V and J ends were trimmed by 11 bases and 3 bases, with 9 bases remaining between them. The sequenced part of the CDR3 DNA is TGTGCTCGCCACTGGGCAGAA. This codes for CARHWAE. The entire CDR3 sequence reads CARHWAETLYF.

As for this clone: Mouse gene names and germline throughout. The CDR3 end falls 4 residues outside the read, so it is completed with the germline J gene. The chain combines TRBV19 with TRBJ1-2; 9 positions match TRBD1. This CDR3 contains 15 residues. The junction had 8 bases not matched to a gene; V was cut back by 4 bases and J by 4 bases. Germline V gene sequence: CDR1 FNHDT, CDR2 SITEND (reference sequence). CDR3 bases read: TGTGCCAGCAGTCTGCCGGGACAGGGTGCCTCC. This translates into CASSLPGQGAS. The whole CDR3 reads CASSLPGQGASDYTF.

This clone turned up a few times. Gene names are the mouse ones. The read comes to an end 4 residues before the CDR3 does, leaving the germline J gene to fill in the end. The chain combines TRBV5 with TRBJ2-1; 8 bases are shared with TRBD2. CDR3 length: 16 amino acids. Germline V gene data show CDR1 as LGHNA and CDR2 as YNLKQL (reference sequence). The V and J ends lost 1 base and 1 base, in that order; junction bases with no gene match: 3. The CDR3 bases that were read are TGTGCCAGCAGCCAAGTCCGACTGGGGAACTATGCT. It codes for CASSQVRLGNYA. The whole CDR3 sequence is CASSQVRLGNYAEQFF.

This clone was detected only a few times. Each gene name is a mouse one. This chain's CDR3 is CAWSLAGGVYAEQFF. CDR3 DNA, as far as it was read: TGTGCCTGGAGTCTAGCTGGGGGGGTCTATGCT. This chain connects TRBV31 to TRBJ2-1; TRBD2 aligns across 9 bases. The read ends 4 residues before the CDR3 terminus; that terminus is restored from the germline J gene. The germline V gene encodes CDR1 GKSSPN and CDR2 SITVG. Germline trimming cut 0 bases from V and 3 bases from J; bases unmatched to any gene: 3. CDR3 length equals 15 residues.

This clone was detected only a few times. Each gene name is a mouse one. CDR3 bases read: TGTGCTAGCAGTAGCTGGACATCAAACACA. Translation: CASSSWTSNT. The CDR3 reads in full as CASSSWTSNTEVFF. The genes are TRBV17 and TRBJ1-1; perhaps TRBD1 as D (5 bases). The read finishes 4 residues shy of the CDR3 end, and the germline J gene is used to complete it. Trimming pared 3 bases from V and 0 bases from J, leaving 8 bases between. This CDR3 comprises 14 residues. Germline CDR1 is MNHDT and CDR2 is YYDKIL.

Turning to this clone: Mouse gene names apply. The read terminates 4 residues before the CDR3 end, so the remaining end is supplied by the germline J gene. The V call is TRBV13-2, the J call TRBJ2-2; 7 nucleotides line up with TRBD1. J gave up 3 bases and V 5 bases, and 7 bases lay outside the gene matches. From germline, CDR1 is NNHNN and CDR2 SYGAGS (reference sequence). CDR3 length: 15 amino acids. Here the CDR3 reads CASGGQVAHTGQLYF. The covered CDR3 bases are TGTGCCAGCGGAGGACAGGTCGCCCACACCGGG.

A few counts support this clone. A much larger clonotype is one base distant, so this may be a read error. All gene names here are mouse names. Sequencing ends 4 residues short of the CDR3 end; the germline J gene provides the rest. Other DNA sequences of this sample code for an identical CDR3. The chain uses TRBV13-1 and TRBJ1-2, with 8 bases that match TRBD1. The CDR3 runs to 14 residues. Germline values: CDR1 NSHNY, CDR2 SYGAGN. V shed 1 base, J shed 3 bases, and the junction held 2 bases outside the gene matches. CDR3 sequence: CASSDQGADSDYTF. The sequenced CDR3 bases are TGTGCCAGCAGTGATCAGGGGGCGGACTCC.

A note on this clone: Each gene name is a mouse one. The sequence runs out 4 residues before the end of the CDR3; the remainder is reconstructed from the germline J gene. The rearrangement uses TRBV13-2 and TRBJ1-2, with a tentative D call TRBD1 (5 bases). In germline, CDR1 is NNHNN, CDR2 SYGAGS (reference sequence). This CDR3 has 15 amino acids. Trimming shortened V by 0 bases and J by 0 bases, and 9 bases separated the two germline ends. The DNA read from the CDR3 is TGTGCCAGCGGTGATGCATGGGGGACAAACTCC. Its protein is CASGDAWGTNS. The complete CDR3 protein is CASGDAWGTNSDYTF.

This clone was recorded a few times. Here the gene names and germline are mouse. The read terminates 4 residues ahead of where the CDR3 ends, so the germline J gene completes it. Different DNA sequences within this sample yield the same CDR3. The rearrangement joins TRBV5 to TRBJ2-1, with D perhaps being TRBD1 or TRBD2 (5 bases each). Germline assignment: CDR1 LGHNA and CDR2 YNLKQL (reference sequence). Trimming cost V 3 bases and J 1 base, with 7 bases left between them. The CDR3 length is 14 residues. The CDR3 bases that were read are TGTGCCAGCAGCCAGGGGGACAACTATGCT. As protein: CASSQGDNYA. From start to end, the CDR3 is CASSQGDNYAEQFF.

This clone appeared a few times. Any gene name here is a mouse gene name. Read data end 4 residues before the CDR3 end; the end is taken from the germline J gene. Within the sample, other DNA sequences also encode this same CDR3. The chain carries TRBV1 and TRBJ2-1; the D is unclear. The CDR3 loop spans 14 amino acids. Germline lookup yields CDR1 NSQYPW and CDR2 LRSPGD (reference sequence). Trimming removed 1 base from V and 3 bases from J, with 7 bases in between. CDR3 DNA, as far as it was read: TGCACCTGCAGTGCAGGAGGGTCCTATGCT. This codes for CTCSAGGSYA. The entire CDR3 sequence reads CTCSAGGSYAEQFF.

This clone turned up a few times. The gene names given are mouse names. The read terminates 4 residues before the CDR3 end, so the remaining end is supplied by the germline J gene. The chain carries TRBV13-2 and TRBJ2-3, with D possibly TRBD1 on 5 matching bases. CDR1 and CDR2 (germline): NNHNN, SYGAGS (reference sequence). V was pared by 3 bases and J by 0 bases, with 8 bases between. The CDR3 totals 14 residues. The DNA read from the CDR3 is TGTGCCAGCGGTGTCAGGGTTAGTGCAGAA. As protein: CASGVRVSAE. The full CDR3 sequence reads CASGVRVSAETLYF.

With regard to this clone: Mouse germline and gene names are used. The read is 4 residues too short to cover the CDR3 end, so that end is filled in from the germline J gene. At the DNA level, this CDR3 is encoded by other sequences in the same sample as well. The rearrangement joins TRBV1 to TRBJ2-4, with a weak D call TRBD2 (6 bases). V gave up 0 bases and J gave up 3 bases, with 7 bases separating them. The CDR3 runs to 14 residues. Looked up from germline, CDR1 is NSQYPW and CDR2 is LRSPGD (reference sequence). The sequenced part of the CDR3 DNA is TGCACCTGCAGTGCAGATTGGGGGCAAAAC. Residues: CTCSADWGQN. The full CDR3 reads CTCSADWGQNTLYF.

A word on this clone: Mouse germline and gene names are used. Coverage ceases 4 residues before the CDR3 finishes, and the germline J gene fills in the end. The V call is TRBV19, the J call TRBJ2-3; D may be TRBD1 (5 bases). Trimming stripped 3 bases from V and 1 base from J, with 9 bases between. Germline loops: CDR1 FNHDT, CDR2 SITEND (reference sequence). The CDR3 is 14 residues long. Here the CDR3 reads CASSNRRGAETLYF. The sequenced part of the CDR3 DNA is TGTGCCAGCAGTAACAGGAGGGGTGCAGAA.

Remarks on this clone: The genes and germline here are from mouse. From the germline J gene comes the end of the CDR3, since the read stops 4 residues before it. The rearrangement uses TRBV13-1 and TRBJ2-5, with TRBD1 matching over 7 bases. Trimming cost V 5 bases and J 2 bases; bases outside gene matches: 8. CDR3 length equals 15 residues. Germline loops: CDR1 NSHNY, CDR2 SYGAGN. The DNA read from the CDR3 is TGTGCCAGCAGGCAGAGCCGGGACAGCCAAGAC. Protein sequence: CASRQSRDSQD. Given in full, the CDR3 is CASRQSRDSQDTQYF.

This clone was found a few times. Mouse gene names and germline throughout. The CDR3: CASSINRKNTEVFF. CDR3 DNA (partial): TGTGCCAGCAGTATCAACAGAAAGAACACA. V gene TRBV19 combines with J gene TRBJ1-1; no firm D call. The read ends 4 residues before the CDR3 terminus; that terminus is restored from the germline J gene. The CDR3 spans 14 residues. Germline CDR1 reads FNHDT; CDR2 reads SITEND (reference sequence). V was trimmed by 2 bases and J by 0 bases, leaving 8 bases between them.